One T cell receptor (beta chain) is described in this entry. As yet, its antigen is unknown. This entry is derived from a study of cytomegalovirus exposure and HLA in healthy donors. The PCR had 60 Vbeta and 13 Jbeta primers. Some clones are missing from TCRdb's copy, which holds only in-frame ones; the method was immunoSEQ multiplex PCR. Of roughly 200,000 clones in the sample, roughly 85% were seen once. Findings and caveats of the study: Later genetic work tied a missense DCLRE1C variant to beta-chain V and J trimming. Many donors carried some public TCRs, although rarity characterized most TCR sequences. A previous analysis found most TCR beta V segments productive roughly 87% or roughly 30% of the time. It was reported that TCR beta sequences correctly inferred the HLA-A and HLA-B alleles for most subjects.

This CDR3 has 14 amino acids. V was cut by 6 bases and J by 6 bases, with 17 bases left in between. Germline CDR1 reads MNHEY; CDR2 reads SVGAGI. The chain recombines TRBV6-5 with TRBJ1-1; D might be TRBD1 (5 bases). The receptor's source is a woman between 50 and 59 years old in good health and CMV-seronegative. Sequencing input: PBMCs. CDR3 sequence (DNA): TGTGCCAGCAGCCTTCAGGCGCGCAGGGCTGAAGCTTTCTTT. It is translated as CASSLQARRAEAFF.